Described below is a single T cell receptor beta chain sequence and its context. Its antigen is unknown. CDR3 size: 14 residues. CDR1 and CDR2 (germline): LNHDA, SQIVND (reference sequence). Between the trimmed V and J ends, which lost 3 bases and 7 bases, there was a span of 13 bases. Thyroid surgery had not been preceded by any treatment in any patient. The data were taken from a study of metastatic and nonmetastatic thyroid tumors. Study-wide background: Patients with malignant and benign thyroid disease provided blood and tumor or nodule tissue, whose repertoires were compared.

Study-level findings and limits: Across blood and tumor, TCR beta diversity in malignant thyroid tumors was reportedly significantly higher than in benign nodules.

In the authors' methods: A papillary thyroid cancer distant-metastasis classifier was built from CDR3 differences across clinicopathological groups. TCRdb recomputed clones from the PCR reads via MiXCR. The V and J calls, along with clone size, are taken from TCRdb and not from the paper's own processing. The profile covers about 2,100 clones, with approximately 40% appearing a single time and 98% to 99.3% taken by the ten largest. This receptor was obtained from a female donor with papillary thyroid cancer or a benign thyroid nodule (not recorded which). Some clones in this sample may be carry-over from other donors' samples. V is TRBV19 and J is TRBJ1-5; D is possibly TRBD1 (5 bases). Sequences were obtained from adjacent normal tissue. The CDR3 loop reads CASSIRRGSQPQHF. The CDR3 bases are TGTGCCAGTAGTATTCGGAGGGGTTCACAGCCCCAGCATTTT.